This T cell receptor beta chain was found in a study of blood T cell repertoires in COVID-19. On the study more broadly: In each case, the material was cDNA or gDNA derived from T cells, B-cell-depleted T cells, or PBMCs.

Ages ranged from about 18 to 89 years, with residence in about 24 US areas. Participants had their cohort set by participant-reported clinical history. Each recovered donor of Cohort 3 presented with two negative PCRs, clearance, or symptom resolution. Sequencing was performed with immunoSEQ multiplex PCR; in TCRdb, only in-frame clones are kept and a portion is missing. Here the sample spans about 370,000 clones, over 75% being singletons. Trimming left V 1 base short and J 8 bases short, with 8 bases between. The CDR3 extends over 11 amino acids. Germline CDR1 DFQATT, CDR2 SNEGSKA (reference sequence).

This TCR came from a man between 18 and 35 years old who had recovered from COVID-19. The sample consisted of PBMCs or T cells enriched from blood (not recorded which). The chain has TRBV20-1 and TRBJ1-2; D might be TRBD1 (6 bases). The CDR3 protein is CSARGGRGYTF. The CDR3 DNA reads as TGCAGTGCTAGAGGGGGGCGAGGCTACACCTTC.